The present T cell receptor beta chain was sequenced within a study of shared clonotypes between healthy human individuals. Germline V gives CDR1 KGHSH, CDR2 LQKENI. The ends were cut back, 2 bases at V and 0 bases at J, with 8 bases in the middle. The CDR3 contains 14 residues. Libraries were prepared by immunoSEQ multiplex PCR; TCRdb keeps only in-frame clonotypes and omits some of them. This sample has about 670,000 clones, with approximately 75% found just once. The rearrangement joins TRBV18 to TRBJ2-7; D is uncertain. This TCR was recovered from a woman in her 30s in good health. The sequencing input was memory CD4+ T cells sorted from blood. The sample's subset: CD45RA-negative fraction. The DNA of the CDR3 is TGTGCCAGCTCACCAGCCATGAGCTCCTACGAGCAGTACTTC. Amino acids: CASSPAMSSYEQYF.